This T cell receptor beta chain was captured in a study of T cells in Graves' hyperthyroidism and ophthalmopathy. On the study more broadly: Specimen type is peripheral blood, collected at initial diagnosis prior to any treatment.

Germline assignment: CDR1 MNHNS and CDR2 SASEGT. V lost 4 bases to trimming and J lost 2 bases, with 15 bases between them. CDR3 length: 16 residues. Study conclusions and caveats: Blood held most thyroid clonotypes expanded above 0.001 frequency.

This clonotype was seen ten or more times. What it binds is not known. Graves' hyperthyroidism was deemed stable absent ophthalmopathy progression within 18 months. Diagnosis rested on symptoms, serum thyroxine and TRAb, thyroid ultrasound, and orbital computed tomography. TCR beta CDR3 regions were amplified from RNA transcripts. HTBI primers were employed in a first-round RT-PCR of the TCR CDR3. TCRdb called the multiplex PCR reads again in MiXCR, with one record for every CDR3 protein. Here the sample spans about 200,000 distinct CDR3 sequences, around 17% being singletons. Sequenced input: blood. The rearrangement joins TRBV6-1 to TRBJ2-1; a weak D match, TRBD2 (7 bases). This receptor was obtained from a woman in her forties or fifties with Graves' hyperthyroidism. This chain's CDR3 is CASSGPAGAPYNEQFF. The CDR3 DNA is TGTGCCAGCAGTGGGCCTGCGGGGGCCCCCTACAATGAGCAGTTCTTC.